These T cell receptor beta chains were read from a single sample in a study of Graves' ophthalmopathy and Graves' hyperthyroidism. One entry per CDR3 protein, called by TCRdb with MiXCR from the multiplex PCR reads. The table records roughly 350,000 distinct CDR3 sequences, about 18% of them present only once. Specimen: peripheral blood. The receptor set was obtained from an adult woman with stable Graves' hyperthyroidism. Each CDR3 is given with its conserved first and last residue.

cdr3_aa: CASSATGPGQPQHF
v_call: TRBV12-3/TRBV12-4
cdr3_length: 14

cdr3_aa: CASSYRSGGLEQYF
v_call: TRBV6-6
cdr3_length: 14

cdr3_aa: CASKTGGLRTEAFF
v_call: TRBV6-2/TRBV6-3
cdr3_length: 14

cdr3_aa: CASRLSTEAFF
v_call: TRBV28
cdr3_length: 11

cdr3_aa: CAIRRDRGTYEQYF
v_call: TRBV10-3
cdr3_length: 14

cdr3_aa: CASGIGGDASYEQYF
v_call: TRBV27
cdr3_length: 15

cdr3_aa: CASIVTRGTYTF
v_call: TRBV6-1
cdr3_length: 12

cdr3_aa: CASSLFYDRGYYGYTF
v_call: TRBV11-1
cdr3_length: 16

cdr3_aa: CATSGGNKPGELFF
v_call: TRBV24-1
cdr3_length: 14

cdr3_aa: CASSLKGTDYGYTF
v_call: TRBV27
cdr3_length: 14

cdr3_aa: CATRPSQASLDQETQYF
v_call: TRBV15
cdr3_length: 17

cdr3_aa: CASSTPRGKGNQPQHF
v_call: TRBV28
cdr3_length: 16

cdr3_aa: CASSQFRGPYNSPLHF
v_call: TRBV4-2
cdr3_length: 16

cdr3_aa: CSARDPTSGRVNIQYF
v_call: TRBV20-1
cdr3_length: 16

cdr3_aa: CATSVSGQNYSNQPQHF
v_call: TRBV24-1
cdr3_length: 17

cdr3_aa: CASSLGVDYEQYF
v_call: TRBV6-2/TRBV6-3
cdr3_length: 13